What follows describes a single T cell receptor beta chain. Its antigen is currently unknown. Only in-frame clones appear in the TCRdb table, and some are missing; sequencing was by immunoSEQ multiplex PCR. The top ten clones hold 2.5% to 3% of a sample with 13,000 to 15,000 clones, 60% to 75% of them seen once. This sample was included in a study of neoadjuvant anti-PD-1 for oral cavity cancer. Turning to the study itself: Before surgery, most patients got three to four biweekly 3 mg/kg nivolumab doses. Study observations and caveats: Non-responders to neoadjuvant nivolumab had significantly more clonal PBMC T cells than responders. Pretreatment Treg/Th17 ratio correlated inversely with post-treatment tumor clonality.

No culture or expansion preceded analysis of these blood cells. This CDR3 is built from 13 residues. CDR1 and CDR2 (germline): MNHNS, SASEGT. With V trimmed by 6 bases and J by 6 bases, 2 bases remained unmatched. The rearrangement uses TRBV6-1 and TRBJ1-5; the match to TRBD1 covers 10 bases. Sequenced here: PBMCs, sampled before nivolumab (anti-PD-1) treatment. The clonotype originates from a person aged 35-80 years with oral cavity squamous cell carcinoma. The CDR3 bases are TGTGCCAGCAGCCGGGACAGGGGTCAGCCCCAGCATTTT. Residues: CASSRDRGQPQHF.